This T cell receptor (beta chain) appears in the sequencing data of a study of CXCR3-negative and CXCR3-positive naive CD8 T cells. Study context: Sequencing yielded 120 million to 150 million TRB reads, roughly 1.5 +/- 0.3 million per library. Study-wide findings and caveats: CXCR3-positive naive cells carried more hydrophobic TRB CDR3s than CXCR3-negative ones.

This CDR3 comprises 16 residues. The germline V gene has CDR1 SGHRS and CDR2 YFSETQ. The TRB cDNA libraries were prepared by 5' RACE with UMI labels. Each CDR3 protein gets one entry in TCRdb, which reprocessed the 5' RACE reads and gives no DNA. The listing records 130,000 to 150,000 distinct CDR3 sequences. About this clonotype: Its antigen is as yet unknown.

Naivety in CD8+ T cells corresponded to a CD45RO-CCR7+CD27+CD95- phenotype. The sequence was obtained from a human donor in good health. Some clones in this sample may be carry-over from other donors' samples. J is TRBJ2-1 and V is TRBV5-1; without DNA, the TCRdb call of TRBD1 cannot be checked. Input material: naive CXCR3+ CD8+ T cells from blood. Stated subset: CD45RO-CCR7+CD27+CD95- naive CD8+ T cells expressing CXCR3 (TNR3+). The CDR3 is CASSLGTGALGDEQFF.